The source of this TCR beta chain is a study of control samples from healthy donors and cancer patients. The data were produced by immunoSEQ multiplex PCR, yet TCRdb's version contains in-frame clones alone and is incomplete. The sample has around 68,000 clones, nearly 85% seen once. This CDR3 contains 10 residues. The V gene lost 3 bases and the J gene lost 10 bases, with 9 bases spanning the gap. Germline CDR1 is GTSNPN and CDR2 is SVGIG (reference sequence). The clonotype was recovered from a man aged 55 to 70 in good health. The chain joins TRBV30 to TRBJ1-1; D call uncertain. Sequenced material: blood. In DNA form, the CDR3 reads TGTGCCTGGAGAGGGAGCGGAGCTTTCTTT. This sequence encodes CAWRGSGAFF.